The rows below give T cell receptor beta chains drawn from one sample of a study of blood T cell repertoires in COVID-19. This table comes from immunoSEQ multiplex PCR, and its TCRdb copy is limited to in-frame clones, with some not included. The repertoire holds fewer than 250,000 clones, with 88% as singletons. Sequencing was carried out using peripheral blood. The source is a man between 65 and 85 years old with acute or convalescent COVID-19. CDR3s include the opening cysteine and the closing phenylalanine or tryptophan. Some rows mark clone size as missing; the rest say once, few, many or name a class of expanded clone.

TRBJ2-3	.	TRBV5-4	CASSPPGQGTDTQYF
TRBJ1-2	.	TRBV7-2	CASSLASGTGVYGYTF
TRBJ1-1	.	TRBV5-6	CASSPNRPGTFGGHKAFF
TRBJ2-2	few	TRBV6-6	CASSYGTSGRVGELFF
TRBJ1-6	many	TRBV6-5	CASQTVGSPLHF
TRBJ1-2	few	TRBV2	CASRRDSGTNYGYTF
TRBJ2-2	.	TRBV4-1	CASSQDQGGHLAGELFF
TRBJ2-5	.	TRBV11-2	CASSSGLGRETQYF
TRBJ1-1	.	TRBV28	CASSYTSGSEAFF
TRBJ2-1	.	TRBV2	CASSEALAGLGEQFF